This T cell receptor (beta chain) was sequenced for a study of shared clonotypes between healthy human individuals. CD8 cells regarded as naive lacked CD45RO, were positively chosen for CCR7, and omitted terminally differentiated effector memory CD45RA+ cells. The table lists this clone with a count of one. The V gene end was trimmed by 2 bases and the J gene end by 0 bases; junction bases not matched to a gene: 17. Looked up from germline, CDR1 is SGHRS and CDR2 is YFSETQ. The CDR3 has 21 residues. In the sorted-subset replicate PCRs, 200 ng DNA, 25,000 to 30,000 T cell genomes, was used. Profiling relied on immunoSEQ multiplex PCR, and the TCRdb table lists in-frame clones only, not all of them. The data show roughly 590,000 clones, over 95% seen once.

This TCR came from a woman in her thirties in good health. The sequencing input was naive CD8+ T cells sorted from blood. The chain couples TRBV5-1 to TRBJ1-4; TRBD1 matches 9 bases. The CDR3 nucleotides read TGCGCCAGCAGCTTAGATAAGGGGACAGGGAGCTTTCCAGCAACTAATGAAAAACTGTTTTTT. As protein: CASSLDKGTGSFPATNEKLFF.